These T cell receptor beta chains were read from a single sample in a study of graft-versus-host responses after intestinal transplantation. TCRdb keeps only in-frame clones here, not all; method: immunoSEQ multiplex PCR. The table records around 130,000 clones, around 94% of them present only once. For these TCRs, the target antigens are not known. Material: unstimulated CD4+ T cells sorted from spleen or lymph node cells, obtained before intestinal transplant. Source of these receptors: a human donor who received an intestinal transplant. Both conserved end residues are part of each CDR3. A D gene is named only where the DNA matches it firmly. Part of the rows lack a size; the others show once, few, many or a class for expanded clones.

j_call v_call clone_size d_call cdr3_aa cdr3_nt
TRBJ2-2 TRBV2 - - CASSWESLNTGELFF TGTGCCAGCAGTTGGGAGAGCTTGAACACCGGGGAGCTGTTTTTT
TRBJ1-3 TRBV5-1 few TRBD1 CASSVQGASGNTIYF TGCGCCAGCAGCGTACAGGGGGCCTCTGGAAACACCATATATTTT
TRBJ2-5 TRBV9 - TRBD2 CASSVEAGGPIGGETQYF TGTGCCAGCAGCGTAGAGGCGGGGGGCCCCATTGGCGGAGAAACCCAGTACTTC
TRBJ2-7 TRBV5-1 - - CASSLGQRNEQYF TGCGCCAGCAGCTTGGGCCAACGTAACGAGCAGTACTTC
TRBJ1-6 TRBV6-5 - - CASSRTPNGNSPLHF TGTGCCAGCAGCCGGACACCTAATGGGAATTCACCCCTCCACTTT
TRBJ1-5 TRBV6-1 once - CASSQPQHF TGTGCCAGCAGCCAGCCCCAGCATTTT
TRBJ2-5 TRBV7-9 - TRBD2 CASSFHQRGAETQYF TGTGCCAGCAGCTTCCATCAGCGGGGGGCAGAGACCCAGTACTTC
TRBJ1-6 TRBV5-4 - - CASSLGSAGYLNSPLYF TGTGCCAGCAGCTTGGGGAGCGCAGGATACTTAAATTCACCCCTCTACTTT
TRBJ1-3 TRBV5-1 once TRBD1 CASSPGQGADTIYF TGCGCCAGCAGCCCAGGACAGGGGGCGGACACCATATATTTT
TRBJ2-7 TRBV2 - - CASSGSASPYEQYF TGTGCCAGCAGTGGGTCTGCCTCCCCCTACGAGCAGTACTTC
TRBJ2-7 TRBV7-2 - - CASSPREVPYEQYF TGTGCCAGCAGCCCTAGGGAGGTTCCGTACGAGCAGTACTTC
TRBJ1-1 TRBV6-5 - - CASSPLSVNTEAFF TGTGCCAGCAGTCCCCTATCTGTGAACACTGAAGCTTTCTTT
TRBJ2-3 TRBV6-1 - - CASSESGLDTQYF TGTGCCAGCAGTGAATCGGGATTGGATACGCAGTATTTT
TRBJ2-3 TRBV5-1 - TRBD2 CASSSTGTSGGAIDTQYF TGCGCCAGCAGCTCCACCGGGACTAGCGGGGGGGCCATAGATACGCAGTATTTT
TRBJ2-2 TRBV2 - - CASIRNTGELFF TGTGCCAGCATTCGGAACACCGGGGAGCTGTTTTTT
TRBJ1-2 TRBV6-5 - TRBD1 CASSYSLGQGVSGYTF TGTGCCAGCAGTTACTCTCTGGGACAGGGCGTTAGTGGCTACACCTTC
TRBJ2-1 TRBV7-2 - - CASSLRQTGEQFF TGTGCCAGCAGCCTACGACAGACAGGTGAGCAGTTCTTC
TRBJ1-4 TRBV18 - TRBD1 CASSPHRGEKLFF TGTGCCAGCTCACCACACAGGGGAGAAAAACTGTTTTTT
TRBJ2-3 TRBV12-5 - - CASGNTDTQYF TGTGCTAGTGGGAACACAGATACGCAGTATTTT
TRBJ2-2 TRBV18 - - CASSPRNTGELFF TGTGCCAGCTCACCACGAAACACCGGGGAGCTGTTTTTT
TRBJ1-3 TRBV27 - - CASSPRGAHTIYF TGTGCCAGCAGTCCCCGGGGGGCCCACACCATATATTTT
TRBJ1-4 TRBV2 - - CASNPRPNEKLFF TGTGCCAGCAACCCCAGACCGAATGAAAAACTGTTTTTT
TRBJ1-1 TRBV6-5 - - CASSKTLMNTEAFF TGTGCCAGCAGTAAGACACTGATGAACACTGAAGCTTTCTTT
TRBJ1-2 TRBV6-5 - - CASSYRGDGYTF TGTGCCAGCAGTTACAGGGGTGATGGCTACACCTTC
TRBJ1-6 TRBV6-6 - TRBD1 CASRTGTGVSPLHF TGTGCCAGCAGGACCGGGACAGGAGTATCACCCCTCCACTTT
TRBJ1-2 TRBV20-1 - TRBD1 CSALRGPGYTF TGCAGTGCTCTCAGGGGGCCTGGCTACACCTTC
TRBJ2-2 TRBV11-2 - TRBD1 CASSPLGGTGFIQGELFF TGTGCCAGCAGCCCCCTGGGGGGGACAGGGTTCATTCAGGGGGAGCTGTTTTTT
TRBJ2-7 TRBV5-4 - TRBD2 CASSFQPPGLAGYEQYF TGTGCCAGCAGCTTTCAACCTCCGGGACTAGCGGGTTACGAGCAGTACTTC
TRBJ2-2 TRBV6-5 - - CASSYPPGELFF TGTGCCAGCAGTTACCCGCCCGGGGAGCTGTTTTTT
TRBJ2-7 TRBV5-6 - TRBD1 CASSLGRQGVIVQYF TGTGCCAGCAGCTTGGGGCGACAGGGAGTGATCGTGCAGTACTTC
TRBJ2-5 TRBV4-1 - - CASSPRGEETQYF TGCGCCAGCAGCCCTCGAGGGGAAGAGACCCAGTACTTC
TRBJ2-2 TRBV15 - - CATSREVGELFF TGTGCCACCAGCAGAGAGGTCGGGGAGCTGTTTTTT
TRBJ2-3 TRBV7-2 once - CASRATRVTDTQYF TGTGCCAGCAGGGCTACTAGAGTAACAGATACGCAGTATTTT
TRBJ1-4 TRBV6-1 - TRBD1 CASWDRLEKLFF TGTGCCAGCTGGGACAGGCTCGAAAAACTGTTTTTT
TRBJ2-2 TRBV27 - - CASSSMAGAAGELFF TGTGCCAGCAGTTCAATGGCGGGGGCGGCCGGGGAGCTGTTTTTT
TRBJ1-2 TRBV5-6 once - CASSLWGGDHGYTF TGTGCCAGCAGCCTGTGGGGGGGAGACCATGGCTACACCTTC
TRBJ1-4 TRBV5-1 - - CASSLEGWTTNEKLFF TGCGCCAGCAGCTTGGAAGGGTGGACAACTAATGAAAAACTGTTTTTT
TRBJ1-5 TRBV2 - - CASSESASYNQPQHF TGTGCCAGCAGTGAAAGTGCGTCCTACAATCAGCCCCAGCATTTT
TRBJ1-3 TRBV10-3 - - CATTGSGNTIYF TGTGCCACCACGGGCTCTGGAAACACCATATATTTT
TRBJ1-6 TRBV7-2 - - CASSLVAGSNSPLHF TGTGCCAGCAGCTTAGTTGCCGGGTCTAATTCACCCCTCCACTTT
TRBJ2-1 TRBV6-1 - - CASSADLHSHEQFF TGTGCCAGCAGTGCAGACCTACATAGCCATGAGCAGTTCTTC
TRBJ2-7 TRBV19 - TRBD1 CASSMGQYYEQYF TGTGCCAGTAGTATGGGACAGTACTACGAGCAGTACTTC
TRBJ1-4 TRBV9 - TRBD1 CASSATQGRGEKLFF TGTGCCAGCAGCGCCACACAGGGGCGGGGTGAAAAACTGTTTTTT
TRBJ2-6 TRBV7-2 - - CASSYPQGRSGANVLTF TGTGCCAGCAGCTACCCACAGGGCAGGTCTGGGGCCAACGTCCTGACTTTC
TRBJ2-7 TRBV11-2 once - CASSVDPGKQYEQYF TGTGCCAGCAGCGTCGACCCCGGAAAGCAGTACGAGCAGTACTTC
TRBJ2-7 TRBV7-2 - TRBD1 CASRGQGYEQYF TGTGCCAGCAGGGGACAGGGGTACGAGCAGTACTTC
TRBJ2-3 TRBV9 - TRBD1 CASSTSTGTGVSTDTQYF TGTGCCAGCAGCACCTCCACCGGGACAGGGGTTAGCACAGATACGCAGTATTTT
TRBJ1-2 TRBV6-6 - - CASSQILGYTF TGTGCCAGCAGCCAAATTTTGGGCTACACCTTC
TRBJ2-5 TRBV19 few - CASSIAGAGETQYF TGTGCCAGTAGTATCGCAGGGGCGGGGGAGACCCAGTACTTC
TRBJ1-6 TRBV6-5 - TRBD1 CASSSDRVNSPLHF TGTGCCAGCAGTTCGGACAGGGTTAATTCACCCCTCCACTTT
TRBJ1-4 TRBV6-1 - - CASSEGFTREKLFF TGTGCCAGCAGTGAAGGGTTCACGAGGGAAAAACTGTTTTTT
TRBJ1-2 TRBV4-2 - - CASSQAQTYGYTF TGTGCCAGCAGCCAGGCTCAGACCTATGGCTACACCTTC